This TCR beta chain came from a study of CD8 T cells in ankylosing spondylitis. Each CDR3 protein is one row after TCRdb ran MiXCR on the 5' RACE reads. The repertoire consists of roughly 180,000 distinct CDR3 sequences, with approximately 10% occurring once and the leading ten covering over 12%. This clonotype has only a few counts. This CDR3 region has 15 residues. In germline, CDR1 is MGHRA, CDR2 YSYEKL. V lost 3 bases and J 4 bases, leaving 16 bases between the germline ends. The source of this sequence is a female donor with ankylosing spondylitis or in good health (not recorded which). The chain couples TRBV4-1 to TRBJ2-7; D unresolved. Sequencing was performed on blood, either unsorted or a sorted T cell fraction (not recorded which). The chain's CDR3 is CASSQGWGRHYEQYF. For the CDR3, the DNA is TGCGCCAGCAGCCAGGGATGGGGTCGTCATTACGAGCAGTACTTC.